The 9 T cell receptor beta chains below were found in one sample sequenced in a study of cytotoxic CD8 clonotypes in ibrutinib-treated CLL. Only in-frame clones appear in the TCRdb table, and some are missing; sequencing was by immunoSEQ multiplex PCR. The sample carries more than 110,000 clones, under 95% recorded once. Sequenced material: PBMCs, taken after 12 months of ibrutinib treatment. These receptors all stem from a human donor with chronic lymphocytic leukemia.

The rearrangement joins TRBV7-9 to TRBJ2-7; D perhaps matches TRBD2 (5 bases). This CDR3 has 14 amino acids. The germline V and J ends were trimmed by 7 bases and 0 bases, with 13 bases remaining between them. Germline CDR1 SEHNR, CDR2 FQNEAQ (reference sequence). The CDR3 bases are TGTGCCAGCACCCTGGACTTCAGCTCCTACGAGCAGTACTTC. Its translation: CASTLDFSSYEQYF.

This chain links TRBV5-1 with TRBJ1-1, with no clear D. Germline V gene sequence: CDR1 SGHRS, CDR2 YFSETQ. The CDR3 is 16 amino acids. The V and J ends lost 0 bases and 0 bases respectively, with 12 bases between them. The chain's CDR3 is CASSLGSGLMNTEAFF. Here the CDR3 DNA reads TGCGCCAGCAGCTTGGGTTCTGGATTAATGAACACTGAAGCTTTCTTT.

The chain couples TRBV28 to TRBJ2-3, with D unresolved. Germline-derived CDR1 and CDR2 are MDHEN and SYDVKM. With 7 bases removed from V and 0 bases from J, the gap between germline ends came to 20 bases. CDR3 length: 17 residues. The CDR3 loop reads CASNPRPGRPSTDTQYF. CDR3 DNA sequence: TGTGCCAGCAACCCGCGCCCGGGCAGGCCTAGCACAGATACGCAGTATTTT.

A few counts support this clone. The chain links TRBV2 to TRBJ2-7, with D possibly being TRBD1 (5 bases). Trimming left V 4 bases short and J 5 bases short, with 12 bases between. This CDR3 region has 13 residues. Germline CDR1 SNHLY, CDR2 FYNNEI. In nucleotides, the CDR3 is TGTGCCAGCAGTGTCATCAGGGAAAACGAGCAGTACTTC. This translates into CASSVIRENEQYF.

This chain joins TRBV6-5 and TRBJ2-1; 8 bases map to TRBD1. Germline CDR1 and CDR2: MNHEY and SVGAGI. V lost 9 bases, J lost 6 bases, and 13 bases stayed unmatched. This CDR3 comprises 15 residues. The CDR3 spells CASREGQAMINEQFF. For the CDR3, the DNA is TGTGCCAGTCGAGAGGGACAGGCCATGATCAATGAGCAGTTCTTC.

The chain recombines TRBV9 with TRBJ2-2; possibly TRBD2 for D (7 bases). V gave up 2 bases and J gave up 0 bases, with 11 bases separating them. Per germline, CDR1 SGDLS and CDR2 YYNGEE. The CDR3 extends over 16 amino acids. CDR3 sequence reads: CASSVRGAPNTGELFF. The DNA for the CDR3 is TGTGCCAGCAGCGTCCGGGGGGCACCGAACACCGGGGAGCTGTTTTTT.

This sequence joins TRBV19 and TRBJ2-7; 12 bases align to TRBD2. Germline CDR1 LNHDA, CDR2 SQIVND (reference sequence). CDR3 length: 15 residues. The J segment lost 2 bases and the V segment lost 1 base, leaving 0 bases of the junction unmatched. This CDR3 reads CASSIGLAGAYEQYF. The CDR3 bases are TGTGCCAGTAGTATAGGACTAGCGGGAGCCTACGAGCAGTACTTC.

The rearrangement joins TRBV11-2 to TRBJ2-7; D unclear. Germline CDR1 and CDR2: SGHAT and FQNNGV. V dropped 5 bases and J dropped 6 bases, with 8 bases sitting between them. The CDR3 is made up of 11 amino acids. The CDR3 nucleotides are TGTGCCAGCAGCCCAACCTTCGAGCAGTACTTC. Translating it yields CASSPTFEQYF. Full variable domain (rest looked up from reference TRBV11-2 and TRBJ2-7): EAGVAQSPRYKIIEKRQSVAFWCNPISGHATLYWYQQILGQGPKLLIQFQNNGVVDDSQLPKDRFSAERLKGVDSTLKIQPAKLEDSAVYLCASSPTFEQYFGPGTRLTVT.

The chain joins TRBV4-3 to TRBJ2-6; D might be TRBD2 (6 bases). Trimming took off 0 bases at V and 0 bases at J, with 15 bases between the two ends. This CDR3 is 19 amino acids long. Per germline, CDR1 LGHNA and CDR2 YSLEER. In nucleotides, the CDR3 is TGCGCCAGCAGCCAAGATCGAGGGACTGCTAACTCTGGGGCCAACGTCCTGACTTTC. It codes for CASSQDRGTANSGANVLTF.